This T cell receptor beta chain was found in a study of T cells after yellow fever vaccination. Study background: Low-cell-number fractions underwent preparation using SMART-Seq v4 Ultra Low Input.

The study's findings and limits: Clonotypes appearing in both CD4 and CD8 compartments existed, and their share was small. Clones from primary vaccination mostly reappeared after the booster (approximately 95% CD4, around 90% CD8).

A process of 5'RACE template switching, which added a universal primer site and UMIs, was used to make TCR cDNA. TCRdb reprocessed the 5' RACE reads via MiXCR and lists one record per CDR3 protein. The sample yields roughly 340,000 distinct CDR3 sequences, under 5% seen once. This clonotype was picked up a small number of times. As yet, its antigen is unknown. V shed 3 bases and J 4 bases; nucleotides not matched to a gene: 11. The CDR3 is 17 residues long. Germline V gives CDR1 DFQATT, CDR2 SNEGSKA (reference sequence). V gene TRBV20-1 combines with J gene TRBJ2-1; 11 nucleotides line up with TRBD2. Sample: PBMCs, taken 5 days after the yellow fever booster vaccination. This receptor was taken from a man aged 18-30 years who received the YFV17D yellow fever vaccine. CDR3 sequence (DNA): TGCAGTGCTAGTGGGACTAGCGGATGGGCTAGGTACAATGAGCAGTTCTTC. It specifies CSASGTSGWARYNEQFF.